The T cell receptor (beta chain) described here comes from a study of cytomegalovirus exposure and HLA in healthy donors. Study background: The Caucasian-associated ancestry cluster held more than 80% of a few hundred genotyped donors.

The J segment lost 3 bases and the V segment lost 0 bases, leaving 19 bases of the junction unmatched. CDR1 is LNHNV, CDR2 YYDKDF, per germline (reference sequence). The CDR3 loop spans 21 amino acids. Whole-study results and caveats: Within an earlier analysis, most TCR beta V segments proved productive either about 90% or about 30% of the time.

Worth noting for this clone: Its specificity is not known.

PCR was performed using 60 Vbeta and 13 Jbeta primers. Sequencing used immunoSEQ multiplex PCR; TCRdb keeps in-frame clones, though not all of them. Here the sample spans roughly 120,000 clones, less than 90% being singletons. The chain carries TRBV15 and TRBJ2-1, with 8 bases identical to TRBD2. The sequencing input was PBMCs. The clonotype originates from a man aged 45-65 years in good health and CMV-seronegative. The CDR3 DNA sequence: TGTGCCACCAGCAGAGACGCCGGGACTAGAGGTCGCCTCTCCTTCTACAATGAGCAGTTCTTC. Translation: CATSRDAGTRGRLSFYNEQFF.